This passage covers 13 T cell receptor beta chains from one sample sequenced in a study of blood T cells in healthy people across ages. A J-beta primer mix and a sample-barcoded 5' primer were used in a second PCR of roughly 7 to 12 cycles. Each CDR3 protein gets one entry after TCRdb re-called the 5' RACE reads with MiXCR. The table shows around 1.1 million distinct CDR3 sequences, with more than 30% occurring only once. The specimen sequenced was blood. The receptors here all came from a man younger than 35 in good health.

The chain couples TRBV5-5 to TRBJ2-1; D remains unclear. Germline-derived CDR1 and CDR2 are SGHKS and YYEKEE (reference sequence). The CDR3 is made up of 15 amino acids. The V end lost 2 bases, the J end lost 0 bases, and 9 bases lay between the germline ends. This CDR3 is CASSFFESSYNEQFF. The DNA for the CDR3 is TGTGCCAGCAGCTTTTTCGAGAGCTCCTACAATGAGCAGTTCTTC.

In DNA, the CDR3 is TGTGCCAGCAGCAAAGTCCGGAGACTCCACAATTACAATGAGCAGTTCTTC. Amino acids: CASSKVRRLHNYNEQFF. The chain links TRBV21-1 to TRBJ2-1; TRBD2 is the table's D call, not checked against the DNA. TRBV21-1 is a listed pseudogene. CDR3 length equals 17 residues.

This rearrangement joins TRBV6-2 or TRBV6-3 to TRBJ1-1; no firm D call. Germline CDR1 reads MNHEY; CDR2 reads SVGEGT. The CDR3 contains 11 residues. The ends were cut back, 7 bases at V and 8 bases at J, with 11 bases in the middle. CDR3: CASKAWGEAFF. CDR3 DNA: TGTGCCAGCAAGGCGTGGGGAGAAGCTTTCTTT.

V usage is TRBV20-1 and J usage is TRBJ2-1; the D is unclear. This CDR3 comprises 15 residues. V lost 0 bases, J lost 1 base, and 10 bases lay in between. CDR1 and CDR2 (germline): DFQATT, SNEGSKA (reference sequence). The CDR3 region has the DNA TGCAGTGCTAGAGAAGGGCGAATGTCCTACAATGAGCAGTTCTTC. Its protein product is CSAREGRMSYNEQFF.

The chain couples TRBV20-1 to TRBJ2-5, with 11 bases that match TRBD1. Germline CDR1 and CDR2: DFQATT and SNEGSKA (reference sequence). The CDR3 contains 14 residues. The junction had 5 bases not matched to a gene; V was cut back by 3 bases and J by 5 bases. DNA for the CDR3: TGCAGTGCTAGTCTGGGACAGGGGGACGAGACCCAGTACTTC. This gives the protein CSASLGQGDETQYF.

Only a few counts were recorded for this clonotype. The chain links TRBV20-1 to TRBJ1-2, with D unclear. The CDR3 is made up of 14 amino acids. The germline V gene has CDR1 DFQATT and CDR2 SNEGSKA (reference sequence). The V end lost 0 bases, the J end lost 4 bases, and 12 bases lay between the germline ends. For the CDR3, the DNA is TGCAGTGCTAGAGACCCGGACGGATCCTATGGCTACACCTTC. Residues: CSARDPDGSYGYTF.

This clonotype was detected a few times. This chain connects TRBV9 to TRBJ2-1; D is unresolved. V gave up 4 bases and J gave up 3 bases, with 8 bases separating them. CDR3 size: 13 residues. Per the germline V gene, CDR1 is SGDLS and CDR2 is YYNGEE. CDR3 nucleotides: TGTGCCAGCAGCACCCCCATCTACAATGAGCAGTTCTTC. The encoded protein is CASSTPIYNEQFF. The entire variable domain, with the rest obtained from reference TRBV9 and TRBJ2-1, is as follows: DSGVTQTPKHLITATGQRVTLRCSPRSGDLSVYWYQQSLDQGLQFLIQYYNGEERAKGNILERFSAQQFPDLHSELNLSSLELGDSALYFCASSTPIYNEQFFGPGTRLTVL.

This clonotype showed up just a few times. The genes are TRBV20-1 and TRBJ1-2; D is possibly TRBD1 (5 bases). Trimming removed 4 bases from V and 1 base from J, with 10 bases in between. CDR3 length equals 13 residues. CDR1 is DFQATT and CDR2 is SNEGSKA in the germline V gene (reference sequence). The CDR3 region has the DNA TGCAGTGCTACCGACAGATTTAACTATGGCTACACCTTC. It codes for CSATDRFNYGYTF.

This clonotype was counted a few times. The chain has TRBV7-2 and TRBJ1-2, with 8 bases matching TRBD1. Germline loops: CDR1 SGHTA, CDR2 FQGNSA. The CDR3 runs 12 residues. Here the CDR3 DNA reads TGTGCAACGACAGGGGCGGGGCATGGCTACACCTTC. Protein sequence: CATTGAGHGYTF.

V is TRBV18 and J is TRBJ1-2, with D maybe TRBD1 (6 bases). CDR1 and CDR2 (germline): KGHSH, LQKENI. V was shortened by 3 bases and J by 8 bases, with 16 bases between the two germline ends. The CDR3 consists of 14 residues. CDR3 sequence (DNA): TGTGCCAGCTCACCGGGACAACCGGGCGACGGCTACACCTTC. Translated, it gives CASSPGQPGDGYTF.

This clonotype was counted between two and nine times. The chain employs TRBV20-1 and TRBJ2-4; TRBD1 agrees at 9 bases. The CDR3 length is 15 residues. With V trimmed by 6 bases and J by 0 bases, 6 bases remained unmatched. The germline V gene has CDR1 DFQATT and CDR2 SNEGSKA (reference sequence). For the CDR3, the DNA is TGCAGTGCCGCGACAGGGGGTCTAGCCAAAAACATTCAGTACTTC. As protein: CSAATGGLAKNIQYF.

The chain employs TRBV25-1 and TRBJ2-2; D is uncertain. The CDR3 length is 16 residues. The germline gives CDR1 MGHDK, CDR2 SYGVNS. The V gene lost 3 bases and the J gene lost 1 base, with 12 bases spanning the gap. The CDR3 DNA reads TGTGCCAGCAGTGACACGATCAGGCTGAACACCGGGGAGCTGTTTTTT. As protein: CASSDTIRLNTGELFF.

This chain connects TRBV4-3 to TRBJ1-2; no clear D. The CDR3 spans 13 residues. The V end was cut by 3 bases, the J end by 4 bases, with 9 bases between. The germline V gene has CDR1 LGHNA and CDR2 YSLEER. Written as DNA, the CDR3 is TGCGCCAGCAGCCATCGTAAGATCTATGGCTACACCTTC. This encodes CASSHRKIYGYTF.